This T cell receptor (beta chain) stems from a study of blood T cells in healthy people across ages. This CDR3 region has 12 residues. Germline-derived CDR1 and CDR2 are MNHEY and SVGAGI. V was trimmed by 6 bases and J by 6 bases, leaving 9 bases between them. Per sample, no less than 5.5 micrograms of total RNA were extracted. Study results and limitations: Unsorted PBMCs ruled out conclusive naive versus antigen-experienced comparison. The CMV status of each donor remained undetermined, and this could have confounded shifts in expanded clonotypes.

Primers used in a second PCR of roughly 6 to 11 cycles were a sample-barcoded 5' primer and a J-beta primer mix. The authors tagged each cDNA molecule using a template-switch adaptor with 12 random nucleotides. In TCRdb, the 5' RACE reads were re-called with MiXCR into one record per CDR3 protein. Here the sample spans hundreds of thousands of distinct CDR3 sequences, around 42% being singletons. As concerns this clonotype: Its target is not known.

This clonotype was obtained from a man in his fifties or sixties in good health. Sequences were obtained from blood. The J gene is TRBJ2-1, the V gene TRBV6-5; no reliable D call. CDR3 nucleotides: TGTGCCAGCAGCCCCGTCTCCAATGAGCAGTTCTTC. Encoded protein: CASSPVSNEQFF.